These 23 T cell receptor beta chains originate from one sample sequenced in a study of T cells in Graves' hyperthyroidism and ophthalmopathy. RNA transcripts served as the template for amplifying TCR beta CDR3 regions. First-round RT-PCR targeting the TCR CDR3 was performed with the HTBI primer set. TCRdb re-called the multiplex PCR reads with MiXCR, one entry per CDR3 protein. The sample contains around 300,000 distinct CDR3 sequences, about an eighth of which appear only once. Input material: blood. Receptor source: a woman in her twenties or thirties with Graves' hyperthyroidism that later progressed to Graves' ophthalmopathy.

This clonotype was seen at least ten times. The genes are TRBV3-1 and TRBJ2-7; TRBD1 agrees at 9 bases. Unmatched junction bases numbered 6, after V lost 2 bases and J lost 4 bases. Germline CDR1 LGHDT, CDR2 YNNKEL (reference sequence). There are 15 residues in the CDR3. CDR3 DNA: TGTGCCAGCAGCCAAACGGGACAGGGAGTTTACGAGCAGTACTTC. Translating gives CASSQTGQGVYEQYF.

This clonotype was seen a few times. This chain connects TRBV3-1 to TRBJ2-7, with D unclear. The V end was cut by 10 bases, the J end by 0 bases, with 19 bases between. This CDR3 has 15 amino acids. CDR1 and CDR2 from the germline V gene are LGHDT and YNNKEL (reference sequence). The CDR3 loop reads CANLITPSDSYEQYF. As DNA, the CDR3 is TGTGCCAACCTTATTACACCTTCGGACTCCTACGAGCAGTACTTC.

There are many counts of this clonotype. The chain links TRBV20-1 to TRBJ2-3; D possibly corresponds to TRBD2 (6 bases). The V gene lost 1 base and the J gene lost 1 base, with 9 bases spanning the gap. CDR3 length equals 14 residues. The germline CDR1 and CDR2 sequences are DFQATT and SNEGSKA (reference sequence). As DNA, the CDR3 is TGCAGTGCTAGAGGGGGGGTCGGCACAGATACGCAGTATTTT. Amino acids: CSARGGVGTDTQYF.

The chain carries TRBV4-1 and TRBJ2-7; possible D gene TRBD1, 7 bases. The germline V and J ends were trimmed by 0 bases and 3 bases, with 15 bases remaining between them. CDR1 is MGHRA, CDR2 YSYEKL, per germline. This CDR3 has 16 amino acids. This CDR3 reads CASSQDFQGGDYEQYF. The DNA for the CDR3 is TGCGCCAGCAGCCAAGACTTTCAGGGGGGAGACTACGAGCAGTACTTC.

This clonotype was counted at least ten times. The chain couples TRBV20-1 to TRBJ2-5; a possible D gene is TRBD2 (5 bases). This CDR3 has 13 residues. CDR1 and CDR2 from the germline V gene are DFQATT and SNEGSKA (reference sequence). V gave up 4 bases and J gave up 1 base, with 10 bases separating them. CDR3 coding DNA: TGCAGTGCTACGTTTGCGGGCCAAGAGACCCAGTACTTC. It yields the protein CSATFAGQETQYF.

This clonotype showed up many times. This chain links TRBV9 with TRBJ1-2; possible D gene TRBD1, 5 bases. The CDR3 covers 14 residues. V was shortened by 3 bases and J by 4 bases, with 13 bases between the two germline ends. Germline assignment: CDR1 SGDLS and CDR2 YYNGEE. CDR3 sequence: CASSGQTKGYGYTF. CDR3 nucleotides: TGTGCCAGCAGCGGACAGACGAAGGGCTATGGCTACACCTTC.

This clonotype was recorded at least ten times. This sequence joins TRBV5-4 and TRBJ2-5; 8 bases fit TRBD2. Unmatched junction bases numbered 16, after V lost 4 bases and J lost 5 bases. There are 17 residues in the CDR3. Germline V gene data show CDR1 as SGHNT and CDR2 as YYREEE (reference sequence). The CDR3 DNA is TGTGCCAGCAGCCGACCGACGGGACTAGGGGCCCAGGAGACCCAGTACTTC. Protein sequence: CASSRPTGLGAQETQYF.

This clonotype was observed a few times. The V call is TRBV20-1, the J call TRBJ1-2; D unresolved. Germline assignment: CDR1 DFQATT and CDR2 SNEGSKA (reference sequence). V shed 5 bases and J shed 8 bases, with 15 bases lying between them. This CDR3 region has 12 residues. The CDR3 loop reads CSAPKRGGGYTF. The CDR3 nucleotides read TGCAGTGCTCCCAAGCGGGGTGGGGGCTACACCTTC.

This clonotype has a count of ten or more. The chain uses TRBV2 and TRBJ1-6; D unresolved. CDR1 and CDR2 (germline): SNHLY, FYNNEI. The V end was cut by 1 base, the J end by 7 bases, with 8 bases between. The CDR3 has 14 amino acids. CDR3 loop: CASSEGPGNSPLHF. The CDR3 coding sequence is TGTGCCAGCAGTGAAGGGCCGGGGAATTCACCCCTCCACTTT. Together with reference TRBV2 and TRBJ1-6, the CDR3 gives the full variable domain: EPEVTQTPSHQVTQMGQEVILRCVPISNHLYFYWYRQILGQKVEFLVSFYNNEISEKSEIFDDQFSVERPDGSNFTLKIRSTKLEDSAMYFCASSEGPGNSPLHFGNGTRLTVT.

This clonotype was detected a few times. The chain links TRBV28 to TRBJ1-6; TRBD1 matches 8 bases. V trimming: 3 bases; J trimming: 11 bases; junction bases outside the gene matches: 9. This CDR3 has 15 residues. Per germline, CDR1 MDHEN and CDR2 SYDVKM. The CDR3 DNA reads as TGTGCCAGCAGTTTTTTGGACAGGGAGCGTCCACCCCTCCACTTT. Translation gives CASSFLDRERPPLHF.

This clonotype has ten or more counts. V gene TRBV3-1 combines with J gene TRBJ1-2; D uncertain. V was pared by 1 base and J by 8 bases, with 20 bases between. Germline values: CDR1 LGHDT, CDR2 YNNKEL (reference sequence). This CDR3 has 16 residues. Here the CDR3 reads CASSQARGGYVKGYTF. The CDR3, as DNA: TGTGCCAGCAGCCAAGCACGAGGAGGATACGTGAAAGGCTACACCTTC.

This clonotype was recorded a few times. V is TRBV24-1 and J is TRBJ2-5; D perhaps matches TRBD2 (6 bases). The V gene lost 5 bases and the J gene lost 5 bases, with 14 bases spanning the gap. The CDR3 has 14 amino acids. Germline-derived CDR1 and CDR2 are KGHDR and SFDVKD. The CDR3 nucleotides are TGTGCCACCAGTGGAGAGGGGAGGAGGGAGACCCAGTACTTC. Its protein product is CATSGEGRRETQYF.

With respect to this clonotype: This CDR3 fails to terminate in the conserved phenylalanine or tryptophan, so it likely reflects a read error. This chain links TRBV19 with TRBJ1-3; tentatively, D is TRBD1 (5 bases). V dropped 7 bases and J dropped 0 bases, with 13 bases sitting between them. Germline CDR1 LNHDA, CDR2 SQIVND (reference sequence). This CDR3 spans 15 amino acids. The CDR3 DNA sequence: TGTGCCAGTACCCCGCCAGGGAGCTCTGGAAACACCATATATTGT. Translated, it gives CASTPPGSSGNTIYC.

As to this clonotype: A much more abundant neighbour one base away suggests this may be a read error. The gene calls are TRBV7-6 and TRBJ2-7, with TRBD2 matching over 13 bases. Losses at the gene ends were 5 bases for V and 6 bases for J; bases not matched to a gene: 10. This CDR3 region has 16 residues. The germline gives CDR1 SGHVS, CDR2 FNYEAQ. CDR3 nucleotides: TGTGCCAGCAGCCCAGGACTAGCGGGAGTTTACAGCGAGCAGTACTTC. Residues: CASSPGLAGVYSEQYF.

This clonotype was seen ten or more times. The CDR3 nucleotides read TGTGCCAGCAGCCCCCGAAGCAGCCCAGGAGGCACAGATACGCAGTATTTT. It encodes CASSPRSSPGGTDTQYF. This rearrangement joins TRBV9 to TRBJ2-3; D unresolved. Trimming left V 4 bases short and J 1 base short, with 19 bases between. Germline V gene lookup returns CDR1 SGDLS and CDR2 YYNGEE. This CDR3 contains 17 residues.

This clonotype has more than one count but fewer than ten. V gene TRBV6-1 combines with J gene TRBJ1-2, with D unclear. Germline V gives CDR1 MNHNS, CDR2 SASEGT. The V and J ends lost 11 bases and 1 base respectively, with 17 bases between them. The CDR3 is made up of 14 amino acids. CDR3 coding DNA: TGTGCCTGCACCCGAACGACATATAACTATGGCTACACCTTC. This translates into CACTRTTYNYGYTF.

This clonotype was seen at least ten times. The chain combines TRBV3-1 with TRBJ1-1; D not certain. With 3 bases removed from V and 2 bases from J, the gap between germline ends came to 7 bases. Germline lookup yields CDR1 LGHDT and CDR2 YNNKEL (reference sequence). This CDR3 has 13 residues. This chain's CDR3 is CASSQTPNTEAFF. The CDR3 region has the DNA TGTGCCAGCAGCCAGACACCAAACACTGAAGCTTTCTTT.

The sample holds many counts of this clonotype. The chain has TRBV19 and TRBJ1-5, with D tentatively TRBD1 (5 bases). Germline V gives CDR1 LNHDA, CDR2 SQIVND (reference sequence). This CDR3 is 14 amino acids long. Trimming removed 1 base at V and 7 bases at J, with 11 bases between. The CDR3 DNA reads as TGTGCCAGTAGTATAGGGCAGGGCTGGCAGCCCCAGCATTTT. Protein: CASSIGQGWQPQHF.

This clonotype was detected many times. This chain joins TRBV7-9 and TRBJ2-1; D not certain. The length of the CDR3 is 14 residues. The germline V gene encodes CDR1 SEHNR and CDR2 FQNEAQ (reference sequence). Trimming cost V 3 bases and J 2 bases, with 8 bases left between them. In nucleotides, the CDR3 is TGTGCCAGCAGCTTCGGACCAGCCTACAATGAGCAGTTCTTC. Translated: CASSFGPAYNEQFF. Together with reference TRBV7-9 and TRBJ2-1, the CDR3 gives the full variable domain: DTGVSQNPRHKITKRGQNVTFRCDPISEHNRLYWYRQTLGQGPEFLTYFQNEAQLEKSRLLSDRFSAERPKGSFSTLEIQRTEQGDSAMYLCASSFGPAYNEQFFGPGTRLTVL.

Remarks on this clonotype: One end of the junction varies from germline; a read error may be responsible. This chain joins TRBV5-1 and TRBJ2-1, with TRBD2 identical over 11 bases. The CDR3 loop spans 16 amino acids. Germline CDR1 reads SGHRS; CDR2 reads YFSETQ. This CDR3 reads CVSSLTSGSSYNEQFF. As DNA, the CDR3 is TGCGTCAGCAGCTTAACTAGCGGGAGCTCCTACAATGAGCAGTTCTTC.

This clonotype has more than one count but fewer than ten. The rearrangement joins TRBV4-3 to TRBJ2-1; 9 nucleotides agree with TRBD2. Germline trimming cut 1 base from V and 5 bases from J; bases unmatched to any gene: 3. This CDR3 is 15 amino acids long. Germline values: CDR1 LGHNA, CDR2 YSLEER. CDR3 sequence reads: CASSQGGRAHNEQFF. As DNA, the CDR3 is TGCGCCAGCAGCCAAGGCGGGAGGGCCCACAATGAGCAGTTCTTC.

Many counts were recorded for this clonotype. The chain is built from TRBV6-2 or TRBV6-3 and TRBJ1-1; 7 bases map to TRBD1. The V and J ends lost 7 bases and 4 bases, in that order; junction bases with no gene match: 6. The CDR3 totals 13 residues. CDR1 MNHEY and CDR2 SVGEGT come from the germline V gene. CDR3 coding DNA: TGTGCCAGCACCCTTCACAGGGGCACTGAAGCTTTCTTT. This translates into CASTLHRGTEAFF.

This clonotype was seen many times. V is TRBV12-3 or TRBV12-4 and J is TRBJ1-1; perhaps TRBD1 as D (6 bases). Trimming took 5 bases from V and 5 from J, leaving 15 bases between them. The CDR3 runs to 14 residues. DNA for the CDR3: TGTGCCAGCAGTGTTACAGGGTGGGGGACTGAAGCTTTCTTT. Its translation is CASSVTGWGTEAFF.